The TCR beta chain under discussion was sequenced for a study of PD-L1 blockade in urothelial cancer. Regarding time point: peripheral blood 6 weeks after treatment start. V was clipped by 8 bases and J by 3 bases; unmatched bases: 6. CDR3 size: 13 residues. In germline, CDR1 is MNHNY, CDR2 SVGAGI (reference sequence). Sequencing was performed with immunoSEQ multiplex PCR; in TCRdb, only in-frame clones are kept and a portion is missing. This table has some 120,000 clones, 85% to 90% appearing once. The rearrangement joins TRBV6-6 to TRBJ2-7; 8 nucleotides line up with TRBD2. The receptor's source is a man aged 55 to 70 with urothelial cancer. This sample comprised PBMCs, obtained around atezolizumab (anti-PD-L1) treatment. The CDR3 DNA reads TGTGCCAGCGCCACGGGGGGGGACTACGAGCAGTACTTC. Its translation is CASATGGDYEQYF.